A single sample gave rise to the 27 T cell receptor beta chains below, sequenced in a study of technical replicates of blood from a few donors. Method: immunoSEQ multiplex PCR; TCRdb's copy keeps in-frame clones and lacks some. This table holds 60,000 or so clones, about 83% found once. Sequencing was performed on PBMCs. The receptors were sampled from a human donor in good health. Some clones in this sample may be carry-over from other donors' samples.

The chain couples TRBV4-2 to TRBJ2-7; D may be TRBD2 (5 bases). CDR3 length: 14 amino acids. The germline V gene encodes CDR1 LGHNA and CDR2 YNFKEQ. V lost 1 base, J lost 5 bases, and 12 bases lay in between. Here the CDR3 reads CASSQGELSNEQYF. DNA of the CDR3: TGTGCCAGCAGCCAAGGGGAGTTGTCCAACGAGCAGTACTTC.

The chain recombines TRBV6-6 with TRBJ2-1; 7 bases align to TRBD1. V shed 4 bases, J shed 12 bases, and the junction held 6 bases outside the gene matches. The germline V gene encodes CDR1 MNHNY and CDR2 SVGAGI (reference sequence). This CDR3 region has 12 residues. The CDR3 region has the DNA TGTGCCAGCAGTTGGGACAGCCGGGGGCAGTTCTTC. Translation: CASSWDSRGQFF.

V gene TRBV27 combines with J gene TRBJ1-6; 8 bases agree with TRBD1. This CDR3 is 15 amino acids long. Trimming at V came to 4 bases and at J to 9 bases, leaving 8 bases not matched to a gene. Germline V lookup: CDR1 MNHEY, CDR2 SMNVEV (reference sequence). The CDR3 coding sequence is TGTGCCAGCAGTTCCCCTGGACAGGGAGGTTCACCCCTCCACTTT. Residues: CASSSPGQGGSPLHF.

This clone has just a few counts. The chain recombines TRBV30 with TRBJ1-1, with 9 bases matching TRBD1. Trimming at V came to 3 bases and at J to 11 bases, leaving 13 bases not matched to a gene. Germline V gene sequence: CDR1 GTSNPN, CDR2 SVGIG (reference sequence). The CDR3 extends over 14 amino acids. CDR3 region: CAWSEPGQGERAFF. DNA of the CDR3: TGTGCCTGGAGCGAACCGGGACAGGGAGAACGCGCTTTCTTT.

The rearrangement joins TRBV29-1 to TRBJ2-1, with 11 bases lining up with TRBD2. V dropped 3 bases and J dropped 8; count of bases not matched to a gene: 0. Germline V gene sequence: CDR1 SQVTM, CDR2 ANQGSEA. There are 12 residues in the CDR3. Written as DNA, the CDR3 is TGCAGCGTTGAGACTAGCGGGGATGAGCAGTTCTTC. Amino acids: CSVETSGDEQFF.

The chain recombines TRBV4-2 with TRBJ2-7; 10 nucleotides match TRBD2. This CDR3 contains 15 residues. Germline-derived CDR1 and CDR2 are LGHNA and YNFKEQ. Losses at the gene ends were 6 bases for V and 2 bases for J; bases not matched to a gene: 7. CDR3 sequence (DNA): TGTGCCAGCAGATCCCTAGCGGGAGACACCTACGAGCAGTACTTC. It encodes CASRSLAGDTYEQYF.

The sample holds one count of this clone. This chain joins TRBV5-6 and TRBJ2-2, with D perhaps TRBD1 (5 bases). Trimming left V 9 bases short and J 7 bases short, with 16 bases between. Germline V CDR1 and CDR2: SGHDT, YYEEEE. The CDR3 consists of 13 residues. CDR3 DNA sequence: TGTGCCACCCAAGATGGGGCAGGCGGGGAGCTGTTTTTT. This codes for CATQDGAGGELFF.

The chain recombines TRBV5-4 with TRBJ2-7; 9 bases line up with TRBD1. V lost 4 bases and J lost 6; bases outside the gene matches: 5. The CDR3 spans 13 residues. CDR1 SGHNT and CDR2 YYREEE come from the germline V gene (reference sequence). This CDR3 is CASSAGQGAEQYF. The CDR3 DNA reads as TGTGCCAGCAGCGCGGGACAGGGAGCCGAGCAGTACTTC.

The CDR3 DNA sequence: TGTGCCAGCAGCGGGACTAGCGGGGGGGCTAGAGAGACCCAGTACTTC. Its protein product is CASSGTSGGARETQYF. The chain employs TRBV5-4 and TRBJ2-5, with TRBD2 matching over 16 bases. Trimming at V came to 4 bases and at J to 4 bases, leaving 4 bases not matched to a gene. CDR1 and CDR2 (germline): SGHNT, YYREEE (reference sequence). This CDR3 spans 16 amino acids.

With respect to this clone: At the DNA level, this CDR3 is encoded by other sequences in the same sample as well. This rearrangement joins TRBV7-9 to TRBJ2-7; 10 nucleotides line up with TRBD2. Germline CDR1 is SEHNR and CDR2 is FQNEAQ (reference sequence). The CDR3 has 15 residues. V trimming: 0 bases; J trimming: 2 bases; junction bases outside the gene matches: 1. In nucleotides, the CDR3 is TGTGCCAGCAGCTTAGCTAGCGGGGGGACCTACGAGCAGTACTTC. Its translation is CASSLASGGTYEQYF.

J is TRBJ2-1 and V is TRBV4-3, with TRBD2 matching over 11 bases. The CDR3 is 18 residues long. Germline CDR1 is LGHNA and CDR2 is YSLEER. With V trimmed by 0 bases and J by 7 bases, 11 bases remained unmatched. CDR3 coding DNA: TGCGCCAGCAGCCAAGATGCGGTTAGACTAGCGGGGTGGAATGAGCAGTTCTTC. The encoded protein is CASSQDAVRLAGWNEQFF.

The chain employs TRBV30 and TRBJ2-5; 11 bases fit TRBD2. V trimming: 4 bases; J trimming: 4 bases; junction bases outside the gene matches: 8. The germline V gene has CDR1 GTSNPN and CDR2 SVGIG (reference sequence). The CDR3 has 15 residues. CDR3 nucleotides: TGTGCCTGGATGAGGGGGCTAGCGGGAGGAGAGACCCAGTACTTC. This gives the protein CAWMRGLAGGETQYF.

The rearrangement links TRBV5-6 to TRBJ2-2; 9 bases line up with TRBD1. The V gene's germline CDR1 is SGHDT and CDR2 YYEEEE. Trimming took 3 bases from V and 6 from J; bases not matched to a gene: 6. The CDR3 has 15 residues. The CDR3 protein is CASSYRDRDAGELFF. The CDR3 nucleotides read TGTGCCAGCAGCTACCGGGACAGGGACGCCGGGGAGCTGTTTTTT.

The CDR3 loop reads CASSLDRGRYGYTF. The CDR3 DNA reads as TGTGCCAGCAGCCTCGACAGGGGCCGCTATGGCTACACCTTC. The genes are TRBV7-2 and TRBJ1-2; 8 bases line up with TRBD1. This CDR3 spans 14 amino acids. V dropped 5 bases and J dropped 4; count of bases not matched to a gene: 6. The germline V gene has CDR1 SGHTA and CDR2 FQGNSA. Based on the CDR3 plus reference TRBV7-2 and TRBJ1-2, the full variable domain is GAGVSQSPSNKVTEKGKDVELRCDPISGHTALYWYRQSLGQGLEFLIYFQGNSAPDKSGLPSDRFSAERTGGSVSTLTIQRTQQEDSAVYLCASSLDRGRYGYTFGSGTRLTVV.

The genes are TRBV29-1 and TRBJ2-3, with D possibly matching TRBD2 (6 bases). The CDR3 has 16 amino acids. Between the trimmed V and J ends, which lost 6 bases and 5 bases, there was a span of 24 bases. CDR1 and CDR2 (germline): SQVTM, ANQGSEA. The CDR3 spells CSVPRDLTPGRDTQYF. Written as DNA, the CDR3 is TGCAGCGTCCCCCGGGACTTGACTCCTGGGAGAGATACGCAGTATTTT.

This rearrangement joins TRBV10-2 to TRBJ2-2; the D gene is possibly TRBD2 (6 bases). Germline lookup yields CDR1 WSHSY and CDR2 SAAADI. Trimming removed 5 bases from V and 4 bases from J, with 11 bases in between. The CDR3 extends over 14 amino acids. The CDR3 bases are TGCGCCAGCAGTCCGGGGGTACTCACCGGGGAGCTGTTTTTT. Translating it yields CASSPGVLTGELFF.

V gene TRBV15 combines with J gene TRBJ2-7, with D tentatively TRBD2 (6 bases). The CDR3 covers 15 residues. Germline V gene sequence: CDR1 LNHNV, CDR2 YYDKDF (reference sequence). V lost 5 bases and J 6 bases, leaving 20 bases between the germline ends. The CDR3 DNA reads TGTGCCACCAGCGAAGGGTGGCCCCTCGGGGGCGAGCAGTACTTC. Amino acid sequence: CATSEGWPLGGEQYF.

The chain employs TRBV18 and TRBJ2-7; 11 bases are shared with TRBD2. The germline CDR1 and CDR2 sequences are KGHSH and LQKENI. With V trimmed by 3 bases and J by 7 bases, 5 bases remained unmatched. This CDR3 region has 14 residues. CDR3 sequence (DNA): TGTGCCAGCTCACCGGTTACTAGCGGGAGTGAGCAGTACTTC. As protein: CASSPVTSGSEQYF.

The chain has TRBV10-2 and TRBJ2-5; 8 nucleotides line up with TRBD2. V gave up 3 bases and J gave up 7 bases; unmatched junction bases: 10. Germline V lookup: CDR1 WSHSY, CDR2 SAAADI. This CDR3 contains 15 residues. CDR3 region: CASSDPQGLVRTQYF. The CDR3 nucleotides read TGCGCCAGCAGTGATCCTCAGGGACTAGTTCGGACCCAGTACTTC.

This clone was seen a single time. Distinct nucleotide sequences in the sample also encode this CDR3. The V gene is TRBV30, the J gene TRBJ1-6; D call uncertain. Looked up from germline, CDR1 is GTSNPN and CDR2 is SVGIG (reference sequence). The CDR3 totals 15 residues. Trimming removed 0 bases at V and 0 bases at J, with 6 bases between. The CDR3 region is CAWSVGSSYNSPLHF. CDR3 nucleotide sequence: TGTGCCTGGAGTGTCGGGAGCTCCTATAATTCACCCCTCCACTTT. Based on the CDR3 plus reference TRBV30 and TRBJ1-6, the full variable domain is SQTIHQWPATLVQPVGSPLSLECTVEGTSNPNLYWYRQAAGRGLQLLFYSVGIGQISSEVPQNLSASRPQDRQFILSSKKLLLSDSGFYLCAWSVGSSYNSPLHFGNGTRLTVT.

CDR3 sequence reads: CASSEIQGAHGYTF. The CDR3 bases are TGTGCCAGCAGTGAAATACAGGGGGCGCACGGCTACACCTTC. This rearrangement joins TRBV6-1 to TRBJ1-2; 9 bases fit TRBD1. The CDR3 is made up of 14 amino acids. Germline V gene lookup returns CDR1 MNHNS and CDR2 SASEGT. The V segment lost 2 bases and the J segment 8 bases; nucleotides outside the gene matches: 6.

This clone was counted a single time. J is TRBJ2-3 and V is TRBV7-8, with 9 bases identical to TRBD1. CDR3 size: 17 residues. Germline loops: CDR1 SGHVS, CDR2 FQNEAQ. Trimming cost V 1 base and J 9 bases; bases outside gene matches: 14. The CDR3: CASSLGWTKITGGTQYF. CDR3 bases: TGTGCCAGCAGCTTAGGCTGGACAAAAATAACAGGGGGCACGCAGTATTTT.

The J gene is TRBJ2-2, the V gene TRBV7-2; D is unclear. Germline CDR1 reads SGHTA; CDR2 reads FQGNSA. V lost 5 bases and J 3 bases, leaving 16 bases between the germline ends. This CDR3 has 16 amino acids. This CDR3 reads CASSPNTRAYTGELFF. As DNA, the CDR3 is TGTGCCAGCAGCCCTAATACCCGCGCGTACACCGGGGAGCTGTTTTTT. The full variable domain, rest sourced from reference TRBV7-2 and TRBJ2-2, is GAGVSQSPSNKVTEKGKDVELRCDPISGHTALYWYRQSLGQGLEFLIYFQGNSAPDKSGLPSDRFSAERTGGSVSTLTIQRTQQEDSAVYLCASSPNTRAYTGELFFGEGSRLTVL.

The J gene is TRBJ1-6, the V gene TRBV4-2; no firm D call. The CDR3 contains 17 residues. Germline V gene sequence: CDR1 LGHNA, CDR2 YNFKEQ. The germline V and J ends were trimmed by 0 bases and 0 bases, with 9 bases remaining between them. As DNA, the CDR3 is TGTGCCAGCAGCCAAGAACGCGCTAGCTCCTATAATTCACCCCTCCACTTT. Translating gives CASSQERASSYNSPLHF.

A few counts support this clone. V usage is TRBV25-1 and J usage is TRBJ1-3, with D uncertain. The CDR3 loop spans 16 amino acids. Germline V gene lookup returns CDR1 MGHDK and CDR2 SYGVNS. With 4 bases removed from V and 0 bases from J, the gap between germline ends came to 13 bases. CDR3 in DNA: TGTGCCAGCAGTGGGGAGGGTGTCCCCTCTGGAAACACCATATATTTT. Its translation is CASSGEGVPSGNTIYF. The full variable domain, its missing parts supplied by reference TRBV25-1 and TRBJ1-3, is EADIYQTPRYLVIGTGKKITLECSQTMGHDKMYWYQQDPGMELHLIHYSYGVNSTEKGDLSSESTVSRIRTEHFPLTLESARPSHTSQYLCASSGEGVPSGNTIYFGEGSWLTVV.

The gene calls are TRBV6-1 and TRBJ2-2; 13 bases align to TRBD2. This CDR3 contains 19 residues. V trimming: 1 base; J trimming: 5 bases; junction bases outside the gene matches: 10. Germline lookup yields CDR1 MNHNS and CDR2 SASEGT. DNA of the CDR3: TGTGCCAGCAGTGAAGATATAGGACTAGCGGGAGTTTGGACCGGGGAGCTGTTTTTT. Translation: CASSEDIGLAGVWTGELFF.

This chain uses TRBV30 with TRBJ2-5, with 11 bases identical to TRBD2. Germline V CDR1 and CDR2: GTSNPN, SVGIG (reference sequence). V was clipped by 1 base and J by 3 bases; unmatched bases: 4. This CDR3 comprises 15 residues. The CDR3 protein is CAWSAGLADKETQYF. The CDR3 DNA follows: TGTGCCTGGAGTGCGGGACTAGCGGATAAAGAGACCCAGTACTTC.